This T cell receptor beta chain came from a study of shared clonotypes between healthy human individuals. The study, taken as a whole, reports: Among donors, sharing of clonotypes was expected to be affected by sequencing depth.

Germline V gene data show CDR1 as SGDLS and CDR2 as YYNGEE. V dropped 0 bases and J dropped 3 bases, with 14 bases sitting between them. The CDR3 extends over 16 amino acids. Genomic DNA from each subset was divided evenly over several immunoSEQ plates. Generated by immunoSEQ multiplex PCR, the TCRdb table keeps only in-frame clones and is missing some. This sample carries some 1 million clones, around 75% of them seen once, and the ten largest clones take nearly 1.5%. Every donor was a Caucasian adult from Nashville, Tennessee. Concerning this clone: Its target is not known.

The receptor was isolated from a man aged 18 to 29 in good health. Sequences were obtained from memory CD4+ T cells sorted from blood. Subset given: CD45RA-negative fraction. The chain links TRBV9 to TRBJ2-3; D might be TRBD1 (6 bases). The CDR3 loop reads CASSVGGQGITDTQYF. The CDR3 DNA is TGTGCCAGCAGCGTAGGGGGGCAGGGTATAACAGATACGCAGTATTTT. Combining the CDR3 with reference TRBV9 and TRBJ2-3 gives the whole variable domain DSGVTQTPKHLITATGQRVTLRCSPRSGDLSVYWYQQSLDQGLQFLIQYYNGEERAKGNILERFSAQQFPDLHSELNLSSLELGDSALYFCASSVGGQGITDTQYFGPGTRLTVL.